This paragraph reports one T cell receptor beta chain. This sample stems from a study of blood T cell repertoires in COVID-19. The assay was immunoSEQ multiplex PCR, and TCRdb's table has in-frame clones only and misses some. The table has about 28,000 clones, about nine tenths seen once. The CDR3 runs 14 residues. Losses at the gene ends were 6 bases for V and 7 bases for J; bases not matched to a gene: 7. Germline assignment: CDR1 SGHAT and CDR2 FQNNGV. This clonotype was sampled from a man in his sixties with active COVID-19. The V and J genes are TRBV11-2 and TRBJ2-1, with 9 bases identical to TRBD2. The sequenced material came from peripheral blood. The CDR3 DNA reads as TGTGCCAGCAGTAATAGACTAGCGGCTAATGAGCAGTTCTTC. It codes for CASSNRLAANEQFF. Complete variable domain (other parts from reference TRBV11-2 and TRBJ2-1): EAGVAQSPRYKIIEKRQSVAFWCNPISGHATLYWYQQILGQGPKLLIQFQNNGVVDDSQLPKDRFSAERLKGVDSTLKIQPAKLEDSAVYLCASSNRLAANEQFFGPGTRLTVL.